This T cell receptor beta chain was obtained from a study of memory CD4+ T cells and cytomegalovirus serostatus. The data were produced by immunoSEQ multiplex PCR, yet TCRdb's version contains in-frame clones alone and is incomplete. The profile shows around 25,000 clones, over 70% of them singletons. Single viable CD3+CD4+CD8-CD45RO+ cells were sorted as the memory CD4+ T cells. Total CD4+ T cells were enriched by CD4 positive selection. The CDR3 length is 16 residues. Trimming took off 3 bases at V and 0 bases at J, with 14 bases between the two ends. Germline CDR1 and CDR2: SGHAT and FQDESV (reference sequence). Only one count was recorded for this clone.

Source material: memory CD4+ T cells from blood. This clonotype was sampled from an adult in good health and CMV-seronegative. The V call is TRBV11-1, the J call TRBJ1-1; maybe TRBD1 (5 bases). The DNA for the CDR3 is TGTGCCAGCAGCTTGGGGGGGGGAGAACTGAACACTGAAGCTTTCTTT. Its translation: CASSLGGGELNTEAFF.